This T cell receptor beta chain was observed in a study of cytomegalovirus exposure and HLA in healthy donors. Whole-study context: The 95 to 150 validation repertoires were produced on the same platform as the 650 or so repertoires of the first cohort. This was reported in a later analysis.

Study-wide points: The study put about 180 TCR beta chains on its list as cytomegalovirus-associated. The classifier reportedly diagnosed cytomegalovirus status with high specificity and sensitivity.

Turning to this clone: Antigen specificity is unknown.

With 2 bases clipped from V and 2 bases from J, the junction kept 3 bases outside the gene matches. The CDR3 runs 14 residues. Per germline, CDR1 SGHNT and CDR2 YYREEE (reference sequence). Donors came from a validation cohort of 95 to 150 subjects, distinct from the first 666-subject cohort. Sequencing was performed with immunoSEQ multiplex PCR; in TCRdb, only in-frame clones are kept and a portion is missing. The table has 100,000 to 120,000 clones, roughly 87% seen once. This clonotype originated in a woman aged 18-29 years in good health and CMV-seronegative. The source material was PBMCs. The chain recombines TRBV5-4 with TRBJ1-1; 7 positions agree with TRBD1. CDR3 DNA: TGTGCCAGCAGCTTTGGGACAGCAAACACTGAAGCTTTCTTT. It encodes CASSFGTANTEAFF.